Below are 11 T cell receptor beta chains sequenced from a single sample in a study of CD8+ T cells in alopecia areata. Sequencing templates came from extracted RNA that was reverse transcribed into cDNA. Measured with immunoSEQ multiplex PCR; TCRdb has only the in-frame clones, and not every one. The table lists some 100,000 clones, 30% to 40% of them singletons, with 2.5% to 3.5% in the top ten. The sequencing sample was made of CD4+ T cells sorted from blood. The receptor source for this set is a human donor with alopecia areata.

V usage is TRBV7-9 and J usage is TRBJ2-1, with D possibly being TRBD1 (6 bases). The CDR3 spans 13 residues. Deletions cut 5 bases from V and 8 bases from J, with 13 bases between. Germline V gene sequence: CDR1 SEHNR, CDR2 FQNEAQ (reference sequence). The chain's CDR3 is CASSLLSGDEQFF. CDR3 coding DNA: TGTGCCAGCAGCCTCCTTTCAGGGGATGAGCAGTTCTTC.

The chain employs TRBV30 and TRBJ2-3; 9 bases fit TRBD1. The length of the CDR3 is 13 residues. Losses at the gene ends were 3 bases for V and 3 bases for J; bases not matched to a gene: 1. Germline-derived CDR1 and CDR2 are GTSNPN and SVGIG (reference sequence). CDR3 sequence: CAWRGQGTDTQYF. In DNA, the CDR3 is TGTGCCTGGAGAGGACAGGGGACAGATACGCAGTATTTT.

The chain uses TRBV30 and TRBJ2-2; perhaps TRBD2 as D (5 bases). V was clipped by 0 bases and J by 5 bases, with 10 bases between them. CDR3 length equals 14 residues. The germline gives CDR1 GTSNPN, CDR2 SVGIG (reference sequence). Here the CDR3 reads CAWSVLRGTGELFF. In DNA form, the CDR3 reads TGTGCCTGGAGTGTACTTCGGGGAACCGGGGAGCTGTTTTTT.

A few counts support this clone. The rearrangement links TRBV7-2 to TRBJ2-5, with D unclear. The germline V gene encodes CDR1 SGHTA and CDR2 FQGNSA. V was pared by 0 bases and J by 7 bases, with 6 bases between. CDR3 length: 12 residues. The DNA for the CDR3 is TGTGCCAGCAGCTTAGCAGCAGGGACCCAGTACTTC. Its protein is CASSLAAGTQYF.

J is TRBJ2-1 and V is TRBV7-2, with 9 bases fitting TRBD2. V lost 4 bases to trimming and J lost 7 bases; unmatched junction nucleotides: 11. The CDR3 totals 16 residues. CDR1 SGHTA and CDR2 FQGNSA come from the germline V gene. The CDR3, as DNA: TGTGCCAGCAGCTCTTTTCCCGGGACTAGCTTTAATGAGCAGTTCTTC. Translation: CASSSFPGTSFNEQFF.

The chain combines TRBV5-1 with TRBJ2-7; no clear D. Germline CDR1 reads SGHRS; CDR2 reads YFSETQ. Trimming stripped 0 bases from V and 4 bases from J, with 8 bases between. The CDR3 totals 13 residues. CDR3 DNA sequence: TGCGCCAGCAGCTTGGGTTTGGGATACGAGCAGTACTTC. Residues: CASSLGLGYEQYF. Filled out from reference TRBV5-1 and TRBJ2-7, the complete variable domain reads KAGVTQTPRYLIKTRGQQVTLSCSPISGHRSVSWYQQTPGQGLQFLFEYFSETQRNKGNFPGRFSGRQFSNSRSEMNVSTLELGDSALYLCASSLGLGYEQYFGPGTRLTVT.

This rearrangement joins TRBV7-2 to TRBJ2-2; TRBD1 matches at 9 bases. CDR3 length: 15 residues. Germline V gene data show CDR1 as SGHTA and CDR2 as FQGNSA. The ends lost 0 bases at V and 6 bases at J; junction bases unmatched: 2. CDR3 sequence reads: CASSLAGTGPGELFF. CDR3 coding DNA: TGTGCCAGCAGCTTAGCAGGGACAGGGCCCGGGGAGCTGTTTTTT.

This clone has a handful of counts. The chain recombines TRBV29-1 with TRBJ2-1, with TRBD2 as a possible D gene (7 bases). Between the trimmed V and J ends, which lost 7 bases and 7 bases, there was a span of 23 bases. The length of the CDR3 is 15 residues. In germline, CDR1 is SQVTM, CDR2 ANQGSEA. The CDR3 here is CSACRGRAMVNEQFF. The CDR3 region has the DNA TGCAGCGCCTGTAGGGGGAGGGCCATGGTGAATGAGCAGTTCTTC.

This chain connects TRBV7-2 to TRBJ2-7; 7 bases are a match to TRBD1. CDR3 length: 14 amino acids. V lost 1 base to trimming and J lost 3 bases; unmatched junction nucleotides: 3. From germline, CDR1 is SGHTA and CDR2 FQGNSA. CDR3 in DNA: TGTGCCAGCAGCTTAGAGACAGGGAACTACGAGCAGTACTTC. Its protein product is CASSLETGNYEQYF.

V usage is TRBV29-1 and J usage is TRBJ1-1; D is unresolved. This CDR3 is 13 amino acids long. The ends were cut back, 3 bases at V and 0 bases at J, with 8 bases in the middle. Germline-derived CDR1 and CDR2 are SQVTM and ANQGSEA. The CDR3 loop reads CSVEVRMNTEAFF. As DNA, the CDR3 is TGCAGCGTTGAGGTCAGAATGAACACTGAAGCTTTCTTT.

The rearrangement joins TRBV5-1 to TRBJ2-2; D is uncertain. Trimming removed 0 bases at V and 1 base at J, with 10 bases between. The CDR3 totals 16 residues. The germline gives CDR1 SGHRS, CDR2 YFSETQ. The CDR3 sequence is CASSLARNRNTGELFF. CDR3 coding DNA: TGCGCCAGCAGCTTGGCCAGGAACAGGAACACCGGGGAGCTGTTTTTT.